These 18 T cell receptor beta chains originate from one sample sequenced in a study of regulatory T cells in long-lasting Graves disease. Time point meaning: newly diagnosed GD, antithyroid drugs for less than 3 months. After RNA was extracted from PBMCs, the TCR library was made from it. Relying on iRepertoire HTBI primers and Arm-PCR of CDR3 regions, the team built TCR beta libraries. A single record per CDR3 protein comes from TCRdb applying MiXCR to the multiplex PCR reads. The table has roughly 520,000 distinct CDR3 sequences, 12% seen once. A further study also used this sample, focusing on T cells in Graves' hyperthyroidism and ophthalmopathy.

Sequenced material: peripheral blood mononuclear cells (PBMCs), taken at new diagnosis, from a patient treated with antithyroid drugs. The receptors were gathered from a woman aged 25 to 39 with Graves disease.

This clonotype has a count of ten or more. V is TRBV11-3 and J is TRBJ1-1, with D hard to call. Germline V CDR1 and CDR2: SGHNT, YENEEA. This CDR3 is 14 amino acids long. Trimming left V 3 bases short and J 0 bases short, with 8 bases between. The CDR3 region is CASSFSGVNTEAFF. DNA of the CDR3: TGTGCCAGCAGCTTTTCCGGGGTGAACACTGAAGCTTTCTTT.

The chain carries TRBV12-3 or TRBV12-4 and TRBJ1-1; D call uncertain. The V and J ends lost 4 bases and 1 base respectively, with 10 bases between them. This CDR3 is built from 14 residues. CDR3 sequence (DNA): TGTGCCAGCAGTTCCAGCGACAAGAACACTGAAGCTTTCTTT. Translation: CASSSSDKNTEAFF.

CDR3 DNA: TGTGCCAGCAGCTTAGGTCCCGGGGTTGGGGCCAACGTCCTGACTTTC. As protein: CASSLGPGVGANVLTF. The chain links TRBV11-2 to TRBJ2-6; D perhaps matches TRBD2 (5 bases). The CDR3 spans 16 residues. The germline CDR1 and CDR2 sequences are SGHAT and FQNNGV. Trimming took 1 base from V and 3 from J, leaving 10 bases between them.

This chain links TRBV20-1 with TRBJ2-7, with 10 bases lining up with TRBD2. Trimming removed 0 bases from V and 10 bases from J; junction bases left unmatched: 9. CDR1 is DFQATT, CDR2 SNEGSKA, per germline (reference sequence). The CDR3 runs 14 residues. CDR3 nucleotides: TGCAGTGCTAGAGATCTTCTAGCGGGAGCCGATCAGTACTTC. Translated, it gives CSARDLLAGADQYF.

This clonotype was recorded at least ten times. The DNA for the CDR3 is TGTGCCAGCAGCTTGGAACGGGCAGGCTCCTACGAGCAGTACTTC. It yields the protein CASSLERAGSYEQYF. The chain uses TRBV11-2 and TRBJ2-7, with no clear D. Germline CDR1 reads SGHAT; CDR2 reads FQNNGV. The CDR3 is 15 residues long. V shed 3 bases and J shed 0 bases, with 12 bases lying between them.

The CDR3 region has the DNA TGTGCCGGCACCCCCCTGGCTAGCACAGATACGCAGTATTTT. It codes for CAGTPLASTDTQYF. The chain uses TRBV6-1 and TRBJ2-3; no reliable D call. The length of the CDR3 is 14 residues. In germline, CDR1 is MNHNS, CDR2 SASEGT. V lost 11 bases, J lost 0 bases, and 15 bases lay in between.

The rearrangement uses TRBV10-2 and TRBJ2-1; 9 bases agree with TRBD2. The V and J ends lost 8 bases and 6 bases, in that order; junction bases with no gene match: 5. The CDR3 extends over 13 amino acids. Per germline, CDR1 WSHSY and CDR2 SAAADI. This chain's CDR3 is CASQGLAGNEQFF. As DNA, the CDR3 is TGCGCCAGCCAGGGACTAGCCGGCAATGAGCAGTTCTTC.

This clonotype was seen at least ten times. CDR3 residues: CASSFYGGAGSPLHF. The CDR3 region has the DNA TGTGCCAGCAGCTTCTATGGGGGCGCAGGATCACCCCTCCACTTT. V gene TRBV5-6 combines with J gene TRBJ1-6, with D maybe TRBD1 (6 bases). The CDR3 runs 15 residues. CDR1 is SGHDT and CDR2 is YYEEEE in the germline V gene. V was trimmed by 2 bases and J by 10 bases, leaving 16 bases between them. The variable domain in full, completed from reference TRBV5-6 and TRBJ1-6, reads DAGVTQSPTHLIKTRGQQVTLRCSPKSGHDTVSWYQQALGQGPQFIFQYYEEEERQRGNFPDRFSGHQFPNYSSELNVNALLLGDSALYLCASSFYGGAGSPLHFGNGTRLTVT.

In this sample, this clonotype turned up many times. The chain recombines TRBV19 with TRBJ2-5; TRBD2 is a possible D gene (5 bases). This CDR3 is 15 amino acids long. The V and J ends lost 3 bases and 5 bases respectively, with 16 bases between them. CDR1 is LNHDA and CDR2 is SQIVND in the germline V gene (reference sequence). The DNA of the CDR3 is TGTGCCAGTAGTATTGGAGTCGTAAGGGAGGAGACCCAGTACTTC. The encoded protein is CASSIGVVREETQYF. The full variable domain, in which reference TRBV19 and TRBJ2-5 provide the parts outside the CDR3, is DGGITQSPKYLFRKEGQNVTLSCEQNLNHDAMYWYRQDPGQGLRLIYYSQIVNDFQKGDIAEGYSVSREKKESFPLTVTSAQKNPTAFYLCASSIGVVREETQYFGPGTRLLVL.

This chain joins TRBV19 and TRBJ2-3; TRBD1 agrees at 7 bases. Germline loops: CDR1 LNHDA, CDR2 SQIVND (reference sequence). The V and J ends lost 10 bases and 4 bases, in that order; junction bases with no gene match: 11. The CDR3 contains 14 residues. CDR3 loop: CATWDSDGADTQYF. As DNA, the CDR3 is TGTGCCACCTGGGACAGCGATGGGGCAGATACGCAGTATTTT.

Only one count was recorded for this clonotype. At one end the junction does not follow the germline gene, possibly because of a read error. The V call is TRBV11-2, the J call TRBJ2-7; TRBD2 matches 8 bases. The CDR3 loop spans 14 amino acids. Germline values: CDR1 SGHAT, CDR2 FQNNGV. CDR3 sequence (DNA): TGTGCCAGCAGCTCGGGACTAGGCTCCTACGAGCTGTACTTC. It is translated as CASSSGLGSYELYF.

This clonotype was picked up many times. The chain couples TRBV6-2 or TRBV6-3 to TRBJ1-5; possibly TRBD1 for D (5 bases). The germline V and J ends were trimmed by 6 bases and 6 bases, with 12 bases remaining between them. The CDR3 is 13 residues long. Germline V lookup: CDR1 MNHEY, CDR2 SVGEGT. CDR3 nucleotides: TGTGCCAGCAGCTTGGGGACCACTCAGCCCCAGCATTTT. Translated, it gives CASSLGTTQPQHF.

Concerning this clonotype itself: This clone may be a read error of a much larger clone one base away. DNA of the CDR3: TGCAGCGTTGAACTAGCGCAGGATGAGCAGTACTTC. Protein sequence: CSVELAQDEQYF. The chain recombines TRBV29-1 with TRBJ2-5, with D perhaps TRBD2 (6 bases). Trimming stripped 2 bases from V and 11 bases from J, with 15 bases between. This CDR3 spans 12 amino acids. Germline V gives CDR1 SQVTM, CDR2 ANQGSEA.

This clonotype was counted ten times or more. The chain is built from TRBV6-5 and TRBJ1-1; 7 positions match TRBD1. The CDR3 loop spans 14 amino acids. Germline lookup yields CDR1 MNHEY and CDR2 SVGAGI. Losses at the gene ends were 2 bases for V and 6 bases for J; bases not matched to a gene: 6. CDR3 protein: CASSYRDRVAEAFF. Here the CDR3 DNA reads TGTGCCAGCAGTTACCGCGACAGGGTCGCTGAAGCTTTCTTT.

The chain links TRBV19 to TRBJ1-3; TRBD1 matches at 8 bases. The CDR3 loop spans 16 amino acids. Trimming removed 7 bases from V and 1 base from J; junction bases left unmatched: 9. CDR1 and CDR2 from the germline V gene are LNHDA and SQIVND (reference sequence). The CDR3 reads CASIRTGSSSGNTIYF. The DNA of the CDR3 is TGTGCCAGTATCCGGACAGGGAGCAGTTCTGGAAACACCATATATTTT.

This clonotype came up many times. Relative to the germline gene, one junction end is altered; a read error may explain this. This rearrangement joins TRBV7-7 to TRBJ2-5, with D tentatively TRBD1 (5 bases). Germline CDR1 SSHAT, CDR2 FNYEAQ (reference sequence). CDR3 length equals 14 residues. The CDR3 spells CASSPSWTQETQYF. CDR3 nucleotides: TGTGCTAGCAGCCCCTCGTGGACACAAGAGACCCAGTACTTC.

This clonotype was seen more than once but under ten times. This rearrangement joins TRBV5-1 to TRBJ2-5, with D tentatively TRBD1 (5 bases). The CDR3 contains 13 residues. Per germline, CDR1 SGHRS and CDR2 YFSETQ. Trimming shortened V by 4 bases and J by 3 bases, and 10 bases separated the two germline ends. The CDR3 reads CASSQGHKETQYF. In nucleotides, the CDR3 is TGCGCCAGCAGCCAAGGACACAAAGAGACCCAGTACTTC.

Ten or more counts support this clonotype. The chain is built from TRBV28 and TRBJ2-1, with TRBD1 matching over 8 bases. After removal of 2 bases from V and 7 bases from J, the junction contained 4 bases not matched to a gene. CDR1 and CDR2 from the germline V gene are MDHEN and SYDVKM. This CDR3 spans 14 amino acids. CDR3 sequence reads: CASSLDTGGNEQFF. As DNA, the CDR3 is TGTGCCAGCAGTTTAGATACAGGGGGGAATGAGCAGTTCTTC.